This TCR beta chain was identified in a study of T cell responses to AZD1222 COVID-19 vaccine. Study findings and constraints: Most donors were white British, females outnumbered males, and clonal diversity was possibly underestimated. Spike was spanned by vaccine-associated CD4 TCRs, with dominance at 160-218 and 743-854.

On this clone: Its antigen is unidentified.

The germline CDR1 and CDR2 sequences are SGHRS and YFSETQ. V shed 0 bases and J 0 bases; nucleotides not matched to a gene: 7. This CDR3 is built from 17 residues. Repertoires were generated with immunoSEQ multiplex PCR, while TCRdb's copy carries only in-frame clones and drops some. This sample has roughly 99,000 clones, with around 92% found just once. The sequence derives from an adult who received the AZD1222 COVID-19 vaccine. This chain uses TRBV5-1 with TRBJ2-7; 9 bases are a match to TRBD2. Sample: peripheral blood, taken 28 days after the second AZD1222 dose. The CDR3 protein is CASSLVALAGFSYEQYF. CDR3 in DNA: TGCGCCAGCAGCTTGGTTGCACTAGCGGGTTTCTCCTACGAGCAGTACTTC.